This T cell receptor beta chain was sequenced in a study of human T cells and chemical hapten exposure. Study observations and caveats: Expanded TCRs clustered into significantly more large CDR3 similarity groups than controls, the analysis revealed.

The time point was: patch test 1, 2 weeks after DPC sensitization. Treatment reported: therapeutic diphenylcyclopropenone sensitization with weekly scalp DPC. Patients had alopecia, were aged 18 to 70, and were not pregnant. The template was total RNA from unfractionated whole blood. Trimming cost V 6 bases and J 2 bases, with 11 bases left between them. This CDR3 region has 14 residues. This clonotype was observed a few times. Its specificity is unknown. Each cDNA molecule in the library carried unique molecular identifiers. TCRdb reanalysed the RACE reads using MiXCR and keeps one entry per CDR3 protein. The table lists roughly 360,000 distinct CDR3 sequences, nearly 5% of them singletons, with around 2.3% in the top ten.

The genes are TRBV12-3 or TRBV12-4 and TRBJ1-3, with D possibly matching TRBD1 (5 bases). The specimen comprised whole blood, sampled in connection with sensitization to the hapten diphenylcyclopropenone (DPC). This TCR derives from a woman in her 50s with alopecia areata. Some clones in this sample may be carry-over from other donors' samples. In nucleotides, the CDR3 is TGTGCCAGCAGGTCTCCGGGGCCTGGAAACACCATATATTTT. This codes for CASRSPGPGNTIYF.